The clone carrying this T cell receptor (beta chain) showed up many times. What it binds is unknown. The V gene's germline CDR1 is SGHNT and CDR2 YENEEA. V trimming: 1 base; J trimming: 4 bases; junction bases outside the gene matches: 12. CDR3 length: 19 amino acids. This entry comes from a study of T cells in Graves' hyperthyroidism and ophthalmopathy. RNA transcripts yielded amplified TCR beta CDR3 regions. With the HTBI primer set, the TCR CDR3 went through a first round of RT-PCR. TCRdb called the multiplex PCR reads again in MiXCR, with one record for every CDR3 protein. The sample has 40,000 or so distinct CDR3 sequences; roughly 49% are singletons. Points from the study as a whole: A 13 V-J model separated ophthalmopathy from stable hyperthyroidism.

Material for sequencing was blood. This chain joins TRBV11-3 and TRBJ2-1; 11 nucleotides match TRBD2. This clonotype originated in a woman aged 45-65 years with Graves' hyperthyroidism that later progressed to Graves' ophthalmopathy. In DNA, the CDR3 is TGTGCCAGCAGCTTAGCGGATAGGGTAGCGGGAGGGCCTTACAATGAGCAGTTCTTC. Translation: CASSLADRVAGGPYNEQFF.